This TCR beta chain was sequenced for a study of HIV-infected patients and healthy controls. Study outcomes and limitations: MAIT alpha-chain CDR3s were frequent in healthy controls, depleted in HIV+. Significantly higher mean Gini indices appeared in HIV-infected repertoires, possibly reflecting oligoclonality. In HIV-infected patients, the apparent post-therapy Gini index recovery did not replicate in size-matched data.

Alpha and beta constant-region primers primed reverse transcription of around 500 ng RNA. Alpha and beta chain libraries were made separately by chain-specific third strand synthesis with multiplexing indices. All rearrangements within a chain used one primer pair; cDNA molecules carried barcodes. TCRdb itself ran the 5' RACE reads through MiXCR, one entry per CDR3 protein. Of about 440 distinct CDR3 sequences listed, 55% to 60% are singletons. V was shortened by 4 bases and J by 1 base, with 12 bases between the two germline ends. Germline V lookup: CDR1 SGHRS, CDR2 YFSETQ. CDR3 length: 14 amino acids. This clonotype appeared a single time. The antigen is unknown. Because the library targeted alpha chains, this beta chain is an off-target read whose size means little. All unsorted peripheral T cells were captured because whole blood was used without fractionation.

The chain couples TRBV5-1 to TRBJ2-7; D may be TRBD2 (5 bases). Source: blood, taken before antiretroviral therapy. The TCR comes from an adult with HIV infection. The CDR3 sequence is CASSVPDLSYEQYF. DNA of the CDR3: TGCGCCAGCAGCGTCCCGGACTTATCCTACGAGCAGTACTTC.